These 21 T cell receptor beta chains originate from one sample sequenced in a study of blood T cell repertoires in COVID-19 (dated by TCRdb to between 2020 and 2021). Libraries were built with the immunoSEQ multiplex PCR assay. TCRdb provides this immuneACCESS table in a form limited to in-frame rearrangements. Some clones are lacking; in checked studies, under half of them reflect an unresolved V gene, and why the rest are absent is not known. This sample lists around 150,000 clones; about 80% were detected once. The biggest ten clones account for roughly 18% of the sample. The sequencing sample was made of peripheral blood. The origin of the receptors is a woman older than 75 with acute or convalescent COVID-19.

This clone was observed once. CDR3 nucleotides: TGTGCCACCAGTGATACGCGGACAGTCAATCAGCCCCAGCATTTT. Amino acids: CATSDTRTVNQPQHF. The V call is TRBV24-1, the J call TRBJ1-5; tentatively, D is TRBD1 (6 bases). The CDR3 length is 15 residues. The V end lost 3 bases, the J end lost 3 bases, and 11 bases lay between the germline ends. Per the germline V gene, CDR1 is KGHDR and CDR2 is SFDVKD.

J is TRBJ2-3 and V is TRBV19, with D possibly being TRBD2 (6 bases). V lost 6 bases and J lost 0, with 10 bases in between. This CDR3 has 14 amino acids. Germline V lookup: CDR1 LNHDA, CDR2 SQIVND (reference sequence). CDR3 in amino acids: CASRGGISTDTQYF. In DNA, the CDR3 is TGTGCCAGTAGGGGGGGTATCAGCACAGATACGCAGTATTTT.

V is TRBV30 and J is TRBJ1-5, with a possible D match to TRBD1 (5 bases). Trimming shortened V by 3 bases and J by 1 base, and 13 bases separated the two germline ends. Per the germline V gene, CDR1 is GTSNPN and CDR2 is SVGIG (reference sequence). This CDR3 contains 15 residues. CDR3 nucleotides: TGTGCCTGGAGCGGAGACAGCTCGAGCAATCAGCCCCAGCATTTT. Translating gives CAWSGDSSSNQPQHF.

With regard to this clone: One end of the junction varies from germline; a read error may be responsible. CDR3 region: CASKSGGNFNF. CDR3 coding DNA: TGTGCCAGTAAATCCGGGGGTAACTTCAACTTC. V usage is TRBV19 and J usage is TRBJ2-7; D might be TRBD2 (6 bases). Germline V gene sequence: CDR1 LNHDA, CDR2 SQIVND (reference sequence). CDR3 length: 11 amino acids. The full variable domain, rest sourced from reference TRBV19 and TRBJ2-7, is DGGITQSPKYLFRKEGQNVTLSCEQNLNHDAMYWYRQDPGQGLRLIYYSQIVNDFQKGDIAEGYSVSREKKESFPLTVTSAQKNPTAFYLCASKSGGNFNFGPGTRLTVT.

This CDR3 reads CASKDPAGWTQYF. The CDR3 DNA follows: TGTGCCAGCAAAGACCCCGCGGGTTGGACCCAGTACTTC. The V gene is TRBV6-5, the J gene TRBJ2-5; possible D gene TRBD2, 5 bases. The CDR3 consists of 13 residues. Trimming took 7 bases from V and 7 from J, leaving 16 bases between them. Per the germline V gene, CDR1 is MNHEY and CDR2 is SVGAGI.

CDR3 nucleotide sequence: TGTGCCAGCAGCTTAGGGGCGAACGAGCAGTACTTC. Its protein is CASSLGANEQYF. This chain links TRBV7-9 with TRBJ2-7; D is unresolved. The V and J ends lost 1 base and 5 bases respectively, with 6 bases between them. Germline CDR1 reads SEHNR; CDR2 reads FQNEAQ (reference sequence). The CDR3 consists of 12 residues.

This rearrangement joins TRBV7-2 to TRBJ1-1, with 7 positions matching TRBD1. Germline CDR1 and CDR2: SGHTA and FQGNSA. This CDR3 spans 13 amino acids. V lost 1 base and J lost 8; bases outside the gene matches: 4. CDR3: CASSLEGTAEAFF. The CDR3 region has the DNA TGTGCCAGCAGCTTAGAGGGGACAGCGGAAGCTTTCTTT.

The chain joins TRBV27 to TRBJ2-1, with D tentatively TRBD2 (5 bases). This CDR3 region has 14 residues. Germline assignment: CDR1 MNHEY and CDR2 SMNVEV (reference sequence). Trimming removed 5 bases from V and 5 bases from J, with 13 bases in between. This chain's CDR3 is CASSPIDYNNEQFF. As DNA, the CDR3 is TGTGCCAGCAGTCCAATCGACTATAACAATGAGCAGTTCTTC.

This clone was detected only once. The rearrangement links TRBV4-1 to TRBJ1-4; the match to TRBD1 covers 7 bases. The germline V gene encodes CDR1 MGHRA and CDR2 YSYEKL. J gave up 4 bases and V 0 bases, and 17 bases lay outside the gene matches. CDR3 length: 20 residues. DNA for the CDR3: TGCGCCAGCAGCCAAGATCTCTCTGTCTCAGGGACAGAAGATAATGAAAAACTGTTTTTT. Translated: CASSQDLSVSGTEDNEKLFF.

This chain joins TRBV7-6 and TRBJ2-7; perhaps TRBD1 as D (6 bases). In germline, CDR1 is SGHVS, CDR2 FNYEAQ. The CDR3 runs 13 residues. V was cut by 3 bases and J by 3 bases, with 9 bases left in between. DNA of the CDR3: TGTGCCAGCAGCTTTAGGGACAACTACGAGCAGTACTTC. Amino acids: CASSFRDNYEQYF.

The chain combines TRBV6-5 with TRBJ1-1; D gene unclear. The CDR3 is 13 residues long. Trimming removed 6 bases from V and 8 bases from J, with 16 bases in between. Germline values: CDR1 MNHEY, CDR2 SVGAGI. The CDR3 reads CASRQINSHEAFF. For the CDR3, the DNA is TGTGCCAGCAGACAAATTAACAGTCACGAAGCTTTCTTT.

V usage is TRBV7-2 and J usage is TRBJ1-1; D may be TRBD1 (5 bases). The germline V gene has CDR1 SGHTA and CDR2 FQGNSA. Trimming left V 5 bases short and J 4 bases short, with 17 bases between. The CDR3 runs to 15 residues. The chain's CDR3 is CASSLRGGRGTEAFF. CDR3 DNA: TGTGCCAGCAGCCTCCGGGGGGGAAGGGGCACTGAAGCTTTCTTT.

J is TRBJ2-2 and V is TRBV14; 7 positions match TRBD1. Germline-derived CDR1 and CDR2 are SGHDN and FVKESK. This CDR3 is built from 14 residues. After removal of 4 bases from V and 7 bases from J, the junction contained 6 bases not matched to a gene. CDR3: CASSLTGLGGELFF. The DNA of the CDR3 is TGTGCCAGCAGCCTGACAGGGTTGGGCGGGGAGCTGTTTTTT.

This sequence joins TRBV3-1 (or the pseudogene TRBV3-2) and TRBJ2-3; D unresolved. Germline CDR1 LGHDT, CDR2 YNNKEL (reference sequence). Trimming cost V 0 bases and J 7 bases, with 14 bases left between them. This CDR3 spans 15 amino acids. The CDR3 loop is CASSQDTFGGNTQYF. For the CDR3, the DNA is TGTGCCAGCAGCCAAGATACATTTGGCGGAAATACGCAGTATTTT.

The chain carries TRBV4-1 and TRBJ1-5, with D possibly being TRBD1 (5 bases). Germline V CDR1 and CDR2: MGHRA, YSYEKL. Trimming shortened V by 4 bases and J by 2 bases, and 12 bases separated the two germline ends. This CDR3 comprises 15 residues. For the CDR3, the DNA is TGCGCCAGCAGCCGCATGCCGGGGGGCAATCAGCCCCAGCATTTT. Its protein product is CASSRMPGGNQPQHF.

This clone was found once. This sequence joins TRBV3-1 (or the pseudogene TRBV3-2) and TRBJ2-7, with no clear D. Looked up from germline, CDR1 is LGHDT and CDR2 is YNNKEL (reference sequence). This CDR3 has 14 amino acids. Trimming stripped 4 bases from V and 0 bases from J, with 10 bases between. The CDR3 nucleotides are TGTGCCAGCAGCCTCGGAGATTTCTCCTACGAGCAGTACTTC. Translating gives CASSLGDFSYEQYF.

The V gene is TRBV4-2, the J gene TRBJ2-2; TRBD2 is a possible D gene (6 bases). The CDR3 consists of 15 residues. The germline gives CDR1 LGHNA, CDR2 YNFKEQ. Trimming took off 0 bases at V and 6 bases at J, with 11 bases between the two ends. Here the CDR3 DNA reads TGTGCCAGCAGCCAAGATCATCGGGGGTCCGGGGAGCTGTTTTTT. Translating gives CASSQDHRGSGELFF.

V gene TRBV5-1 combines with J gene TRBJ2-5; TRBD2 matches at 7 bases. Germline V gene sequence: CDR1 SGHRS, CDR2 YFSETQ. The V segment lost 4 bases and the J segment 2 bases; nucleotides outside the gene matches: 8. This CDR3 contains 15 residues. Written as DNA, the CDR3 is TGCGCCAGCAGCCCCGGGGCTAGCGGACAAGAGACCCAGTACTTC. This gives the protein CASSPGASGQETQYF.

This clone was seen more than once but under ten times. The same CDR3 also results from other DNA sequences found in this sample. The CDR3 sequence: CASSEGTVSNQPQHF. For the CDR3, the DNA is TGTGCCAGCAGTGAAGGGACAGTTAGCAATCAGCCCCAGCATTTT. The chain uses TRBV6-1 and TRBJ1-5; D possibly corresponds to TRBD1 (6 bases). Germline-derived CDR1 and CDR2 are MNHNS and SASEGT. V was pared by 1 base and J by 0 bases, with 7 bases between. CDR3 length: 15 amino acids.

The chain has TRBV6-1 and TRBJ2-5; 8 bases align to TRBD2. Germline lookup yields CDR1 MNHNS and CDR2 SASEGT. V was pared by 2 bases and J by 5 bases, with 10 bases of the junction left unmatched. The CDR3 spans 16 residues. The CDR3 here is CASSERTGGRGETQYF. The CDR3 nucleotides read TGTGCCAGCAGTGAAAGAACGGGGGGGCGTGGTGAGACCCAGTACTTC.

The V call is TRBV27, the J call TRBJ2-1, with D perhaps matching TRBD1 (7 bases). CDR1 MNHEY and CDR2 SMNVEV come from the germline V gene (reference sequence). The CDR3 has 16 residues. The V end lost 2 bases, the J end lost 9 bases, and 20 bases lay between the germline ends. The DNA for the CDR3 is TGTGCCAGCAGTTTAATGCGACAGGGAGGTGTTGGTGAGCAGTTCTTC. As protein: CASSLMRQGGVGEQFF.